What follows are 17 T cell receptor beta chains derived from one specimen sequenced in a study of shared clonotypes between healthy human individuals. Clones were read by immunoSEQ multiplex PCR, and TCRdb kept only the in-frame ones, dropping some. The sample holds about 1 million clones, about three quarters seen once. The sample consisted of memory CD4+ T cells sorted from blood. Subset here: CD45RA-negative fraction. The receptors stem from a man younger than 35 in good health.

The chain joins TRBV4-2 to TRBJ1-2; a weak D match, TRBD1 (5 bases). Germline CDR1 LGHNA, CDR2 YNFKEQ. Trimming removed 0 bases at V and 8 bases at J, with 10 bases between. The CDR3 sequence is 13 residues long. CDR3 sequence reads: CASSQDLGEGYTF. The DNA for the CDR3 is TGTGCCAGCAGCCAAGATCTGGGGGAGGGCTACACCTTC.

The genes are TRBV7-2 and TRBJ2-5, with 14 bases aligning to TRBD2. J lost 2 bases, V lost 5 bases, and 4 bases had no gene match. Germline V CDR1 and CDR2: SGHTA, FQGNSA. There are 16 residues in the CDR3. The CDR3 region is CASSVGLAGGQETQYF. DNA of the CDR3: TGTGCCAGCAGCGTAGGACTAGCGGGGGGACAAGAGACCCAGTACTTC.

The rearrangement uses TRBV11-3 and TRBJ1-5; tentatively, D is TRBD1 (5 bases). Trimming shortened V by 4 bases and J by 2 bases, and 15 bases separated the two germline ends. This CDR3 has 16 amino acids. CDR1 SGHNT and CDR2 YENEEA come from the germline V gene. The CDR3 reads CASSCGGGRGNQPQHF. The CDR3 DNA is TGTGCCAGCAGCTGCGGGGGGGGAAGAGGCAATCAGCCCCAGCATTTT.

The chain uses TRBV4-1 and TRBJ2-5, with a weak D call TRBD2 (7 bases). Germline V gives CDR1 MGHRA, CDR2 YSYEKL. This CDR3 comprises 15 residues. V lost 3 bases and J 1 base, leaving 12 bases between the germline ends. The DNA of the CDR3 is TGCGCCAGCAGCCAGGAACGGGGGGCCCAAGAGACCCAGTACTTC. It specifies CASSQERGAQETQYF.

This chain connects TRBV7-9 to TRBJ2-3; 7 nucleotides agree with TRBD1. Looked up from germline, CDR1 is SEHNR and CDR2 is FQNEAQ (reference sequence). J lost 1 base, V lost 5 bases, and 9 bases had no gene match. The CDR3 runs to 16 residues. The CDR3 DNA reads TGTGCCAGCAGCGTGACAGGGCTTGTGGGCACAGATACGCAGTATTTT. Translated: CASSVTGLVGTDTQYF.

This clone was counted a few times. In nucleotides, the CDR3 is TGTGCCAGCAGCTCCACCGGATGGGGGGAGGGGAACACCGGGGAGCTGTTTTTT. This encodes CASSSTGWGEGNTGELFF. This sequence joins TRBV11-2 and TRBJ2-2, with 7 bases aligning to TRBD2. Germline V CDR1 and CDR2: SGHAT, FQNNGV. The CDR3 extends over 18 amino acids. J was trimmed by 1 base and V by 4 bases; bases with no gene match: 12.

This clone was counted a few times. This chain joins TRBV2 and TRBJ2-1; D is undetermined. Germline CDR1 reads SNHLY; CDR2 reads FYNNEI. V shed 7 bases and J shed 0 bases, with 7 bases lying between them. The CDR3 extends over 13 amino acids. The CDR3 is CASTLGSYNEQFF. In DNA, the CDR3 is TGTGCCAGCACCCTAGGCTCCTACAATGAGCAGTTCTTC. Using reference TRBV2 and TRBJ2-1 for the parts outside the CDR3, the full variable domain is EPEVTQTPSHQVTQMGQEVILRCVPISNHLYFYWYRQILGQKVEFLVSFYNNEISEKSEIFDDQFSVERPDGSNFTLKIRSTKLEDSAMYFCASTLGSYNEQFFGPGTRLTVL.

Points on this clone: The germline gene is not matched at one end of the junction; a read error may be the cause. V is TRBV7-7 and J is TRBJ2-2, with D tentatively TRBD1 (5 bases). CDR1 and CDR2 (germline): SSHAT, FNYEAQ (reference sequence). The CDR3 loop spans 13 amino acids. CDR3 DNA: TGTGCTAGCAGCCCATCAGGGACCGGGGAGCTGTTTTTT. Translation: CASSPSGTGELFF.

The CDR3 DNA reads TGTGCCAGCAGTTACGATGGACAGGGGTCCTATGGCTACACCTTC. Its protein product is CASSYDGQGSYGYTF. The chain recombines TRBV6-6 with TRBJ1-2; 9 bases are shared with TRBD1. The CDR3 is 15 amino acids. V lost 2 bases and J lost 4; bases outside the gene matches: 5. CDR1 is MNHNY and CDR2 is SVGAGI in the germline V gene (reference sequence).

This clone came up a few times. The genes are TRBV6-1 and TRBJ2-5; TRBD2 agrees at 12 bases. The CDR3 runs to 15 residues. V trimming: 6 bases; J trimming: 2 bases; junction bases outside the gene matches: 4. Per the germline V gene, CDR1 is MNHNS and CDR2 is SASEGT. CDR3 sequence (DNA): TGTGCCAGCAGACTACTAGCGGGGGGACAAGAGACCCAGTACTTC. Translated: CASRLLAGGQETQYF.

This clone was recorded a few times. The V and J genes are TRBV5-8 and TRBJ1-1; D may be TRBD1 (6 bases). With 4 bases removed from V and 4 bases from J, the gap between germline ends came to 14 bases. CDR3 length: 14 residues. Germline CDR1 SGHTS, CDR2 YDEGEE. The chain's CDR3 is CASSLRGGRTEAFF. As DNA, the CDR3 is TGTGCCAGCAGCCTAAGGGGGGGCCGCACTGAAGCTTTCTTT.

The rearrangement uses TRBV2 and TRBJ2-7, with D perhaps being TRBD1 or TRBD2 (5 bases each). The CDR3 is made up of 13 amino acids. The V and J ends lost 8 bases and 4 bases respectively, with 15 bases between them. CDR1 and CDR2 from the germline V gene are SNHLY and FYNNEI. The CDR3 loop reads CASLRDRTYEQYF. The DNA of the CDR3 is TGTGCCAGCCTCCGGGACCGAACATACGAGCAGTACTTC.

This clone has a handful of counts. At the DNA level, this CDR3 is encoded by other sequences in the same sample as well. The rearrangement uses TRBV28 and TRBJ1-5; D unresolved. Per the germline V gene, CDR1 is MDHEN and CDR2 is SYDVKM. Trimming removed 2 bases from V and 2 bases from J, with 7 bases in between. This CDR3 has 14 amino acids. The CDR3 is CASSLGGGNQPQHF. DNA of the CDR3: TGTGCCAGCAGTTTAGGTGGGGGCAATCAGCCCCAGCATTTT.

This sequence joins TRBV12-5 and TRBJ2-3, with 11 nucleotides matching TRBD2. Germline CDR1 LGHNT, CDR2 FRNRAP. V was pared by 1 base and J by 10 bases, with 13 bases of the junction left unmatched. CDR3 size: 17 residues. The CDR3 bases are TGTGCTAGTGGTTTGGGGCGACTAGCGGGGCCCCTGGGGGCGCAGTATTTT. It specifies CASGLGRLAGPLGAQYF.

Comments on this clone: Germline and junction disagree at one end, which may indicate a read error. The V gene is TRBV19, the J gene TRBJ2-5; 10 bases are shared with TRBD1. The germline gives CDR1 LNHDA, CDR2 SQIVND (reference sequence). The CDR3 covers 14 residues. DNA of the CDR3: TGTGCCAGTAGTCCCTCCCGGGACAGGGGTTACCCAAACTTC. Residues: CASSPSRDRGYPNF.

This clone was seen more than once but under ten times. The CDR3 coding sequence is TGTGCCAGCACCCTTAGTGGGACAGGACGCGGCCTATATACCAATCAGCCCCAGCATTTT. Its translation is CASTLSGTGRGLYTNQPQHF. The chain has TRBV7-8 and TRBJ1-5; 8 bases are shared with TRBD1. The CDR3 sequence is 20 residues long. The V and J ends lost 7 bases and 3 bases, in that order; junction bases with no gene match: 23. CDR1 and CDR2 (germline): SGHVS, FQNEAQ.

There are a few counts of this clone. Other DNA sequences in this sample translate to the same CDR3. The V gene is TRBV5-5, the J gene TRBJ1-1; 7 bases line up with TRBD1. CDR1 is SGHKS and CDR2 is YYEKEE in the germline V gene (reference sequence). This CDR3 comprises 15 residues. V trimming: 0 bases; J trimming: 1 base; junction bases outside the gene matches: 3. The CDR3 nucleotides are TGTGCCAGCAGCTTGGCCGGGACAGCGAACACTGAAGCTTTCTTT. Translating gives CASSLAGTANTEAFF. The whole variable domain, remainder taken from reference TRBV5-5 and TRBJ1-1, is DAGVTQSPTHLIKTRGQQVTLRCSPISGHKSVSWYQQVLGQGPQFIFQYYEKEERGRGNFPDRFSARQFPNYSSELNVNALLLGDSALYLCASSLAGTANTEAFFGQGTRLTVV.